One and the same sample provided the 21 T cell receptor beta chains below, sequenced in a study of immune evolution from preneoplasia to lung adenocarcinoma. TCRdb keeps only in-frame clones here, not all; method: immunoSEQ multiplex PCR. This table holds under 45,000 clones, 70% to 80% found once. Sample: FFPE invasive lung adenocarcinoma tissue. These receptors came from a person aged 60 to 70 with lung adenocarcinoma.

The chain links TRBV6-1 to TRBJ2-7; 10 positions match TRBD2. This CDR3 is built from 15 residues. The V and J ends lost 5 bases and 9 bases, in that order; junction bases with no gene match: 13. Germline V gives CDR1 MNHNS, CDR2 SASEGT. The CDR3 reads CASSSPGLAQTWQYF. The CDR3 DNA sequence: TGTGCCAGCAGTTCACCGGGACTAGCGCAAACGTGGCAGTACTTC.

The chain has TRBV30 and TRBJ1-2, with D possibly being TRBD1 (5 bases). Germline CDR1 GTSNPN, CDR2 SVGIG (reference sequence). This CDR3 contains 14 residues. Trimming took 0 bases from V and 7 from J, leaving 15 bases between them. The CDR3 DNA reads TGTGCCTGGAGTGTACTAAGGGGAAGAGGTGGCTACACCTTC. This codes for CAWSVLRGRGGYTF.

The J gene is TRBJ2-2, the V gene TRBV7-3; D unresolved. This CDR3 has 14 residues. V was pared by 4 bases and J by 0 bases, with 6 bases between. Germline CDR1 reads SGHTA; CDR2 reads FQGTGA. The CDR3 here is CASSYYTNTGELFF. The CDR3 nucleotides are TGTGCCAGCAGCTACTACACGAACACCGGGGAGCTGTTTTTT.

V and J are TRBV11-2 and TRBJ1-4, with D unclear. Germline V gene data show CDR1 as SGHAT and CDR2 as FQNNGV. Trimming took 5 bases from V and 13 from J, leaving 17 bases between them. The CDR3 has 13 residues. CDR3 sequence (DNA): TGTGCCAGCAGCCGCGTTATTTCGGACCCACTGTTTTTT. As protein: CASSRVISDPLFF. Supplemented by reference TRBV11-2 and TRBJ1-4, the full variable domain reads EAGVAQSPRYKIIEKRQSVAFWCNPISGHATLYWYQQILGQGPKLLIQFQNNGVVDDSQLPKDRFSAERLKGVDSTLKIQPAKLEDSAVYLCASSRVISDPLFFGSGTQLSVL.

The V and J genes are TRBV28 and TRBJ1-5; a weak D match, TRBD1 (6 bases). Trimming pared 5 bases from V and 0 bases from J, leaving 17 bases between. Per germline, CDR1 MDHEN and CDR2 SYDVKM. The CDR3 has 17 amino acids. CDR3 loop: CASSPWDTGYSNQPQHF. CDR3 nucleotides: TGTGCCAGCAGTCCATGGGACACGGGTTATAGCAATCAGCCCCAGCATTTT.

The chain employs TRBV5-4 and TRBJ2-1; TRBD2 matches 10 bases. This CDR3 spans 17 amino acids. V dropped 4 bases and J dropped 3; count of bases not matched to a gene: 10. The V gene's germline CDR1 is SGHNT and CDR2 YYREEE (reference sequence). The CDR3 nucleotides read TGTGCCAGCAGCGCCGCCGAGGCTAGCGGGAGCTACAATGAGCAGTTCTTC. Translation gives CASSAAEASGSYNEQFF.

The V and J genes are TRBV7-2 and TRBJ2-1, with TRBD2 identical over 10 bases. J lost 6 bases, V lost 7 bases, and 6 bases had no gene match. In germline, CDR1 is SGHTA, CDR2 FQGNSA. CDR3 length: 14 residues. CDR3 sequence: CASTSASGSNEQFF. The CDR3 DNA reads TGTGCCAGCACCTCCGCTAGCGGGAGCAATGAGCAGTTCTTC.

J is TRBJ1-5 and V is TRBV5-1, with D maybe TRBD1 (5 bases). Germline V lookup: CDR1 SGHRS, CDR2 YFSETQ. The CDR3 is made up of 18 amino acids. V shed 2 bases and J shed 0 bases, with 18 bases lying between them. The CDR3 spells CASSLGALSPNSNQPQHF. For the CDR3, the DNA is TGCGCCAGCAGCTTAGGGGCCCTATCTCCTAATAGCAATCAGCCCCAGCATTTT. The full variable domain, rest sourced from reference TRBV5-1 and TRBJ1-5, is KAGVTQTPRYLIKTRGQQVTLSCSPISGHRSVSWYQQTPGQGLQFLFEYFSETQRNKGNFPGRFSGRQFSNSRSEMNVSTLELGDSALYLCASSLGALSPNSNQPQHFGDGTRLSIL.

The J gene is TRBJ2-2, the V gene TRBV10-2; D possibly matches TRBD1 or TRBD2 (6 bases each). CDR3 length: 15 residues. Germline V lookup: CDR1 WSHSY, CDR2 SAAADI. V was trimmed by 4 bases and J by 5 bases, leaving 14 bases between them. CDR3 amino acids: CASSASTGATGELFF. CDR3 DNA: TGCGCCAGCAGTGCATCGACGGGGGCAACCGGGGAGCTGTTTTTT.

This clone was picked up one time. The chain couples TRBV11-3 to TRBJ1-3; D ambiguous. The CDR3 totals 15 residues. The ends were cut back, 1 base at V and 0 bases at J, with 7 bases in the middle. Germline values: CDR1 SGHNT, CDR2 YENEEA. CDR3 in amino acids: CASSLASRSGNTIYF. The CDR3 bases are TGTGCCAGCAGCTTAGCCAGCCGCTCTGGAAACACCATATATTTT.

This chain links TRBV2 with TRBJ2-7; a possible D gene is TRBD1 (5 bases). V was cut by 2 bases and J by 4 bases, with 15 bases left in between. Germline-derived CDR1 and CDR2 are SNHLY and FYNNEI. The CDR3 is 15 amino acids. The CDR3 is CASSELPRVEYEQYF. CDR3 bases: TGTGCCAGCAGTGAACTACCCAGGGTTGAATACGAGCAGTACTTC.

V is TRBV18 and J is TRBJ2-1, with D possibly TRBD2 on 5 matching bases. Germline lookup yields CDR1 KGHSH and CDR2 LQKENI. This CDR3 is 13 amino acids long. The ends were cut back, 5 bases at V and 3 bases at J, with 8 bases in the middle. The CDR3 spells CASSTLGYNEQFF. CDR3 in DNA: TGTGCCAGCTCAACACTAGGCTACAATGAGCAGTTCTTC.

This clone turned up a few times. The CDR3 loop is CASSLTRNYGYTF. The DNA of the CDR3 is TGTGCCAGCAGCTTGACCCGAAACTATGGCTACACCTTC. V is TRBV5-6 and J is TRBJ1-2, with D uncertain. Trimming took 1 base from V and 2 from J, leaving 6 bases between them. This CDR3 has 13 amino acids. Germline V CDR1 and CDR2: SGHDT, YYEEEE.

This chain joins TRBV6-6 and TRBJ1-1; D is perhaps TRBD1 (6 bases). This CDR3 has 14 residues. Trimming left V 6 bases short and J 4 bases short, with 15 bases between. The V gene's germline CDR1 is MNHNY and CDR2 SVGAGI (reference sequence). DNA of the CDR3: TGTGCCAGCAGAGACCGTCAGGGGAGCACTGAAGCTTTCTTT. Translating it yields CASRDRQGSTEAFF.

The chain uses TRBV6-1 and TRBJ2-1; 7 bases are shared with TRBD2. This CDR3 has 15 residues. The germline V gene encodes CDR1 MNHNS and CDR2 SASEGT. After removal of 2 bases from V and 6 bases from J, the junction contained 7 bases not matched to a gene. Here the CDR3 reads CASSELAGEVNEQFF. In DNA, the CDR3 is TGTGCCAGCAGTGAATTGGCGGGAGAGGTCAATGAGCAGTTCTTC.

This rearrangement joins TRBV5-4 to TRBJ2-5; 8 bases agree with TRBD1. The CDR3 sequence is 14 residues long. The V gene's germline CDR1 is SGHNT and CDR2 YYREEE (reference sequence). The V segment lost 3 bases and the J segment 3 bases; nucleotides outside the gene matches: 4. CDR3 amino acids: CASSSWTGKETQYF. The DNA for the CDR3 is TGTGCCAGCAGCTCCTGGACAGGGAAAGAGACCCAGTACTTC.

The chain combines TRBV18 with TRBJ2-2; 7 bases match TRBD2. This CDR3 is 17 amino acids long. Trimming took 5 bases from V and 4 from J; bases not matched to a gene: 13. The germline V gene has CDR1 KGHSH and CDR2 LQKENI. CDR3 region: CASSWISGPYTTGELFF. The CDR3 DNA reads as TGTGCCAGCTCATGGATTAGCGGGCCCTACACCACCGGGGAGCTGTTTTTT. Full variable domain (remainder filled in from reference TRBV18 and TRBJ2-2): NAGVMQNPRHLVRRRGQEARLRCSPMKGHSHVYWYRQLPEEGLKFMVYLQKENIIDESGMPKERFSAEFPKEGPSILRIQQVVRGDSAAYFCASSWISGPYTTGELFFGEGSRLTVL.

This rearrangement joins TRBV7-2 to TRBJ2-1, with D hard to call. Germline CDR1 SGHTA, CDR2 FQGNSA. V lost 1 base and J lost 8, with 9 bases in between. The length of the CDR3 is 13 residues. The CDR3 sequence: CASSLVDSYEQFF. CDR3 DNA sequence: TGTGCCAGCAGCTTAGTGGATAGCTATGAGCAGTTCTTC.

This clone is hyperexpanded in the sample. V is TRBV29-1 and J is TRBJ1-2; TRBD1 matches at 7 bases. Germline V gene sequence: CDR1 SQVTM, CDR2 ANQGSEA. J gave up 6 bases and V 7 bases, and 11 bases lay outside the gene matches. The CDR3 has 13 residues. CDR3 amino acids: CSALRDSTDGYTF. CDR3 sequence (DNA): TGCAGCGCATTACGGGACAGCACGGATGGCTACACCTTC.

The chain employs TRBV25-1 and TRBJ1-1, with D perhaps matching TRBD1 (5 bases). V gave up 5 bases and J gave up 5 bases, with 21 bases separating them. CDR1 is MGHDK and CDR2 is SYGVNS in the germline V gene. The CDR3 is 16 residues long. The CDR3 region has the DNA TGTGCCAGCAGTCCCAGTACCCAGGGCCGCCGGACTGAAGCTTTCTTT. Its translation: CASSPSTQGRRTEAFF.

The chain employs TRBV9 and TRBJ2-1, with 11 bases identical to TRBD1. The CDR3 extends over 14 amino acids. Germline V lookup: CDR1 SGDLS, CDR2 YYNGEE. V was pared by 4 bases and J by 9 bases, with 6 bases of the junction left unmatched. The CDR3 DNA is TGTGCCAGCAGCCTAGGGACAGGGGGAGTTGAGCAGTTCTTC. Its translation: CASSLGTGGVEQFF.